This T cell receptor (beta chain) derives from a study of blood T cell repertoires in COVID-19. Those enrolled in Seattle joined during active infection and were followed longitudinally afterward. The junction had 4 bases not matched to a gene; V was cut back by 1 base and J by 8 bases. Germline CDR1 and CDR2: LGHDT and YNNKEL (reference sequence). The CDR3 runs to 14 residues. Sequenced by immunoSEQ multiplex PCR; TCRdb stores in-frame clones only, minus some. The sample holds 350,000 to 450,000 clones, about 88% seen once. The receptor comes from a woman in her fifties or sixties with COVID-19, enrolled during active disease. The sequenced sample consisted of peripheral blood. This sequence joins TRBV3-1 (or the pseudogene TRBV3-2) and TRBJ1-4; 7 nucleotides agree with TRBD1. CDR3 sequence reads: CASSQARGREKLFF. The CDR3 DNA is TGTGCCAGCAGCCAAGCGAGGGGGCGAGAAAAACTGTTTTTT.